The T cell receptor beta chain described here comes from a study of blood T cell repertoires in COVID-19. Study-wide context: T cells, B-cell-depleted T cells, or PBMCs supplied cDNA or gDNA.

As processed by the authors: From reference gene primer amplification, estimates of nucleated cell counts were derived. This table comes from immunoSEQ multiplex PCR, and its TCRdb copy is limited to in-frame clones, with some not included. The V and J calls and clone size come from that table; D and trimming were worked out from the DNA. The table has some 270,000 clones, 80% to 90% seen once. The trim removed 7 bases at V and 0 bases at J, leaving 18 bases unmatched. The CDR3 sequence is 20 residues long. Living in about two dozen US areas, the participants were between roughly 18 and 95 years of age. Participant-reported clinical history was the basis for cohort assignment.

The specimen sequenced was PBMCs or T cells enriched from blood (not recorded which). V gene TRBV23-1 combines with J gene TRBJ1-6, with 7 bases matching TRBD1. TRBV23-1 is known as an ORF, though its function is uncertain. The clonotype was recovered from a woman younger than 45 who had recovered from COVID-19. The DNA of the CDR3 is TGCGCCAGCACCTACAGGGGTTTTATTTATTTTAGCTCCTATAATTCACCCCTCCACTTT. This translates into CASTYRGFIYFSSYNSPLHF.